These 22 T cell receptor beta chains came from one sample sequenced in a study of cytomegalovirus exposure and HLA in healthy donors (dated by TCRdb to 2017 to 2019). The library relied on the immunoSEQ multiplex PCR assay. What TCRdb holds here is the immuneACCESS table cut down to in-frame rearrangements. Part of the clones is not present; checked against another copy, under half of the missing clones reflect an unresolved V gene, and the others are unexplained. The sample table holds some 170,000 clones, of which 85% were seen once. Of the sample, about 2.1% is held by the ten largest clones. Sequencing was performed on PBMCs. Source of these receptors: a man younger than 40 in good health and CMV-seropositive.

The chain couples TRBV29-1 to TRBJ2-3, with TRBD2 matching 9 bases. Trimming at V came to 2 bases and at J to 2 bases, leaving 8 bases not matched to a gene. This CDR3 comprises 16 residues. Germline V lookup: CDR1 SQVTM, CDR2 ANQGSEA. The CDR3 nucleotides are TGCAGCGTTGAATTGTTAGCTAGCGGGGACACAGATACGCAGTATTTT. Translating gives CSVELLASGDTDTQYF.

This chain links TRBV4-1 with TRBJ2-3, with TRBD1 identical over 7 bases. The CDR3 has 16 amino acids. With V trimmed by 4 bases and J by 0 bases, 7 bases remained unmatched. The V gene's germline CDR1 is MGHRA and CDR2 YSYEKL. CDR3 coding DNA: TGCGCCAGCAGCCCGGATGACAGGGTTAGCACAGATACGCAGTATTTT. Protein sequence: CASSPDDRVSTDTQYF.

V usage is TRBV6-1 and J usage is TRBJ2-1, with 9 bases aligning to TRBD2. The CDR3 spans 15 residues. Germline-derived CDR1 and CDR2 are MNHNS and SASEGT. V shed 6 bases, J shed 5 bases, and the junction held 8 bases outside the gene matches. The CDR3 bases are TGTGCCAGCAGCCAACTAGCGGGCCGCGACAATGAGCAGTTCTTC. Translation gives CASSQLAGRDNEQFF.

This clone showed up just once. This rearrangement joins TRBV4-1 to TRBJ2-1, with TRBD1 matching 12 bases. Germline V CDR1 and CDR2: MGHRA, YSYEKL. Trimming at V came to 0 bases and at J to 8 bases, leaving 8 bases not matched to a gene. The CDR3 has 17 residues. The CDR3 DNA reads as TGCGCCAGCAGCCAAGAGGGACAGGGGGCGATGGTCCATGAGCAGTTCTTC. As protein: CASSQEGQGAMVHEQFF.

The CDR3 is CAGAGRIGNIQYF. The CDR3 region has the DNA TGTGCCGGGGCGGGGAGAATTGGAAACATTCAGTACTTC. V is TRBV6-1 and J is TRBJ2-4; perhaps TRBD2 as D (6 bases). CDR1 is MNHNS and CDR2 is SASEGT in the germline V gene. The CDR3 runs 13 residues. Trimming left V 11 bases short and J 6 bases short, with 17 bases between.

The chain uses TRBV10-2 and TRBJ2-2, with TRBD1 identical over 9 bases. Germline loops: CDR1 WSHSY, CDR2 SAAADI. The CDR3 loop spans 16 amino acids. J lost 4 bases, V lost 3 bases, and 6 bases had no gene match. The CDR3 here is CASSEGTGSFTGELFF. The CDR3, as DNA: TGCGCCAGCAGTGAAGGGACAGGGTCTTTCACCGGGGAGCTGTTTTTT.

The chain employs TRBV2 and TRBJ2-7, with D perhaps TRBD1 (6 bases). This CDR3 comprises 17 residues. Germline assignment: CDR1 SNHLY and CDR2 FYNNEI. Trimming left V 4 bases short and J 0 bases short, with 19 bases between. CDR3 nucleotide sequence: TGTGCCAGCAGTGTATACCCAGGGGCAGGGAGCTCCTACGAGCAGTACTTC. This codes for CASSVYPGAGSSYEQYF. The full variable domain, rest sourced from reference TRBV2 and TRBJ2-7, is EPEVTQTPSHQVTQMGQEVILRCVPISNHLYFYWYRQILGQKVEFLVSFYNNEISEKSEIFDDQFSVERPDGSNFTLKIRSTKLEDSAMYFCASSVYPGAGSSYEQYFGPGTRLTVT.

This clone was counted between two and nine times. The chain has TRBV27 and TRBJ1-2; 8 nucleotides agree with TRBD1. This CDR3 has 13 residues. With 5 bases clipped from V and 8 bases from J, the junction kept 7 bases outside the gene matches. Germline values: CDR1 MNHEY, CDR2 SMNVEV (reference sequence). The CDR3 nucleotides are TGTGCCAGCAGTACGACAGGGGTGCTAGGCTACACCTTC. Protein product: CASSTTGVLGYTF.

The V gene is TRBV6-4, the J gene TRBJ1-6; 9 bases fit TRBD1. Unmatched junction bases numbered 2, after V lost 4 bases and J lost 7 bases. The germline CDR1 and CDR2 sequences are MRHNA and SNTAGT. This CDR3 is built from 14 residues. The CDR3 is CASSGTGENSPLHF. The CDR3 coding sequence is TGTGCCAGCAGTGGGACAGGGGAGAATTCACCCCTCCACTTT.

This CDR3 reads CASSQDASGLGNQPQHF. The CDR3 nucleotides are TGCGCCAGCAGCCAAGATGCCTCGGGACTAGGCAATCAGCCCCAGCATTTT. The V call is TRBV4-3, the J call TRBJ1-5, with a possible D match to TRBD1 (5 bases). With 0 bases removed from V and 2 bases from J, the gap between germline ends came to 14 bases. This CDR3 has 17 residues. The germline V gene encodes CDR1 LGHNA and CDR2 YSLEER.

The V gene is TRBV7-8, the J gene TRBJ1-1, with D uncertain. The CDR3 loop spans 13 amino acids. Germline V gene data show CDR1 as SGHVS and CDR2 as FQNEAQ. Trimming stripped 5 bases from V and 0 bases from J, with 7 bases between. The CDR3: CASSTDLNTEAFF. As DNA, the CDR3 is TGTGCCAGCAGCACAGATTTGAACACTGAAGCTTTCTTT.

This clone was picked up a small number of times. The chain combines TRBV15 with TRBJ2-7; tentative D call: TRBD2 (7 bases). The CDR3 sequence is 15 residues long. The germline V and J ends were trimmed by 0 bases and 3 bases, with 12 bases remaining between them. Germline values: CDR1 LNHNV, CDR2 YYDKDF (reference sequence). CDR3 sequence: CATSREGGADYEQYF. The CDR3 DNA reads TGTGCCACCAGCAGAGAAGGGGGGGCGGACTACGAGCAGTACTTC.

The chain employs TRBV6-5 and TRBJ2-7; a weak D match, TRBD1 (7 bases). CDR3 length: 15 amino acids. From germline, CDR1 is MNHEY and CDR2 SVGAGI. The V end was cut by 2 bases, the J end by 4 bases, with 15 bases between. The CDR3 sequence is CASSYAGTVRYEQYF. For the CDR3, the DNA is TGTGCCAGCAGTTACGCGGGGACAGTGAGGTACGAGCAGTACTTC.

The chain combines TRBV7-8 with TRBJ2-1, with 10 bases fitting TRBD2. This CDR3 comprises 15 residues. The trim removed 5 bases at V and 5 bases at J, leaving 6 bases unmatched. Per the germline V gene, CDR1 is SGHVS and CDR2 is FQNEAQ. CDR3 amino acids: CASSRTSGDHNEQFF. CDR3 sequence (DNA): TGTGCCAGCAGCCGGACTAGCGGAGACCACAATGAGCAGTTCTTC.

The table lists this clone with a count of one. The chain links TRBV29-1 to TRBJ1-3; TRBD1 aligns across 7 bases. V lost 0 bases to trimming and J lost 7 bases; unmatched junction nucleotides: 6. The V gene's germline CDR1 is SQVTM and CDR2 ANQGSEA. The CDR3 is made up of 14 amino acids. As DNA, the CDR3 is TGCAGCGTTGAAGAACAGGGGCTACGGAACACCATATATTTT. Translation gives CSVEEQGLRNTIYF.

The V gene is TRBV28, the J gene TRBJ2-7, with 10 nucleotides matching TRBD2. CDR3 length: 15 residues. J lost 1 base, V lost 4 bases, and 4 bases had no gene match. Germline CDR1 reads MDHEN; CDR2 reads SYDVKM. DNA for the CDR3: TGTGCCAGCAGTTATACTAGCGGGGCATCCTACGAGCAGTACTTC. Protein sequence: CASSYTSGASYEQYF.

The J gene is TRBJ2-2, the V gene TRBV11-3, with 7 bases matching TRBD2. CDR1 SGHNT and CDR2 YENEEA come from the germline V gene. V lost 5 bases to trimming and J lost 0 bases; unmatched junction nucleotides: 6. This CDR3 is built from 16 residues. The DNA of the CDR3 is TGTGCCAGCAGCCCACGTGGGGGGGCGAACACCGGGGAGCTGTTTTTT. Translating gives CASSPRGGANTGELFF.

This clone was seen at least ten times. V gene TRBV7-2 combines with J gene TRBJ2-2; 8 nucleotides line up with TRBD2. CDR3 size: 13 residues. The V and J ends lost 7 bases and 6 bases, in that order; junction bases with no gene match: 4. Germline CDR1 and CDR2: SGHTA and FQGNSA. The CDR3 sequence: CASNGGGSGELFF. CDR3 bases: TGTGCCAGCAATGGCGGGGGGTCCGGGGAGCTGTTTTTT.

This clone was observed a handful of times. The chain combines TRBV18 with TRBJ1-5; D perhaps matches TRBD1 (5 bases). V was clipped by 0 bases and J by 2 bases, with 14 bases between them. The CDR3 sequence is 17 residues long. Germline assignment: CDR1 KGHSH and CDR2 LQKENI. Here the CDR3 DNA reads TGTGCCAGCTCACCACCGGGGTCCTTAGGGGGCAATCAGCCCCAGCATTTT. It yields the protein CASSPPGSLGGNQPQHF.

V is TRBV7-3 and J is TRBJ1-1; TRBD1 might be the D (5 bases). Trimming removed 5 bases from V and 4 bases from J, with 17 bases in between. The CDR3 consists of 15 residues. Germline-derived CDR1 and CDR2 are SGHTA and FQGTGA. CDR3 nucleotide sequence: TGTGCCAGCAGCCCCAGGGCCTCAGGGATCACTGAAGCTTTCTTT. Its translation: CASSPRASGITEAFF.

In its sample, this clone was seen once. The rearrangement uses TRBV9 and TRBJ1-3; maybe TRBD1 (6 bases). Trimming cost V 3 bases and J 3 bases, with 7 bases left between them. The CDR3 loop spans 13 amino acids. The germline V gene has CDR1 SGDLS and CDR2 YYNGEE. The CDR3 sequence: CASSAGDGNTIYF. The DNA for the CDR3 is TGTGCCAGCAGCGCAGGGGATGGAAACACCATATATTTT.

The chain recombines TRBV2 with TRBJ2-1, with D perhaps TRBD2 (6 bases). This CDR3 has 14 amino acids. CDR1 and CDR2 from the germline V gene are SNHLY and FYNNEI. Trimming shortened V by 4 bases and J by 3 bases, and 10 bases separated the two germline ends. The CDR3 region is CASSGSGNYNEQFF. The CDR3 DNA is TGTGCCAGCAGTGGTAGCGGAAACTACAATGAGCAGTTCTTC.